Below, one TCR beta chain is given with its context. Time point given: pre-treatment sample, taken before nivolumab and TIL therapy. Most excised metastases sampled were pleural nodules or supraclavicular lymph nodes. Trimming pared 0 bases from V and 7 bases from J, leaving 12 bases between. Germline loops: CDR1 LNHNV, CDR2 YYDKDF (reference sequence). The CDR3 covers 15 residues. This was the immunoSEQ v3 assay. Profiled with immunoSEQ multiplex PCR; TCRdb holds only in-frame clones, not every one. The profile shows around 100,000 clones, 55% to 75% of them singletons. The data were taken from a study of TIL therapy for anti-PD-1-resistant metastatic lung cancer.

The TCR comes from a person between 25 and 80 years old with non-small cell lung cancer. This rearrangement joins TRBV15 to TRBJ1-4; maybe TRBD1 (5 bases). The sample in question was tumor tissue, obtained at baseline. CDR3 coding DNA: TGTGCCACCAGCAGAGATTGGGGGTCGTTTGAAAAACTGTTTTTT. Amino acid sequence: CATSRDWGSFEKLFF.